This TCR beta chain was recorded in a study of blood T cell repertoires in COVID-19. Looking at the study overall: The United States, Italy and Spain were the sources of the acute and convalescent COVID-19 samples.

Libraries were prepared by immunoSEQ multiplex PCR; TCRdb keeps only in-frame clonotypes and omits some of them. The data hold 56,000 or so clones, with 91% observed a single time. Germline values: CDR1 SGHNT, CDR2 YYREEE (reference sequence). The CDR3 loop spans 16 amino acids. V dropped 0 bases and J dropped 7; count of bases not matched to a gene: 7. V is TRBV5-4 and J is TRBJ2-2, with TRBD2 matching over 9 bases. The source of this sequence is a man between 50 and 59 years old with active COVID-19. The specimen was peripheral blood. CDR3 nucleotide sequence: TGTGCCAGCAGCTTGGGGGCGGGAGGGCCCGTCGGGGAGCTGTTTTTT. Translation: CASSLGAGGPVGELFF.